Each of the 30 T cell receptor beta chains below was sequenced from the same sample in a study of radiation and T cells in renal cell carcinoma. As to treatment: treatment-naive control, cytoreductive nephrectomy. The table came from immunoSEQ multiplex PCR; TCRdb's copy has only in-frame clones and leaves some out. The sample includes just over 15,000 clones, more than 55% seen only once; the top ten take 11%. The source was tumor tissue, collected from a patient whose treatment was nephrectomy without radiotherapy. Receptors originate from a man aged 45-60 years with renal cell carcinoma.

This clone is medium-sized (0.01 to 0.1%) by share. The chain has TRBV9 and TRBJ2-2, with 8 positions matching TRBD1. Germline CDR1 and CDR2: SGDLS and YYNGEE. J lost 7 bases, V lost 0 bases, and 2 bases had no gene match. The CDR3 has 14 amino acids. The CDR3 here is CASSVVGTGGELFF. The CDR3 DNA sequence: TGTGCCAGCAGCGTAGTAGGGACAGGCGGGGAGCTGTTTTTT.

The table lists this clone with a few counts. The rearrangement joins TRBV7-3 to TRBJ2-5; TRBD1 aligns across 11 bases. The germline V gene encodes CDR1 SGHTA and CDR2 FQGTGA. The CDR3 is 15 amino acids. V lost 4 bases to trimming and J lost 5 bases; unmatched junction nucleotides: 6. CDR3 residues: CASSWTGGLDETQYF. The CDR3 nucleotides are TGTGCCAGCAGCTGGACAGGGGGCTTGGATGAGACCCAGTACTTC.

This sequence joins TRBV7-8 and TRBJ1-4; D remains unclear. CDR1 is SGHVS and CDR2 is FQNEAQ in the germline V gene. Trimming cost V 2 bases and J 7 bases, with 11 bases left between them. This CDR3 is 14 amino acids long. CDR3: CASSLSGTGEKLFF. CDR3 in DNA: TGTGCCAGCAGCTTAAGTGGAACGGGTGAAAAACTGTTTTTT.

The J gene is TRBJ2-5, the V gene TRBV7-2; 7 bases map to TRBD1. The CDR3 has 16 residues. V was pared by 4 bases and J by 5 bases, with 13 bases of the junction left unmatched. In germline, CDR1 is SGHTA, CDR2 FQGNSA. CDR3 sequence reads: CASSSSDRAGMETQYF. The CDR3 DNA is TGTGCCAGCAGCTCAAGTGACAGGGCCGGGATGGAGACCCAGTACTTC.

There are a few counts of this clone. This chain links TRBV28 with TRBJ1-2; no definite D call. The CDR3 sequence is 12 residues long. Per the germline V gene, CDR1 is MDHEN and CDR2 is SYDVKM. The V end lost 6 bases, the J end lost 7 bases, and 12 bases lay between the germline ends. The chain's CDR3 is CASSLLSGGYTF. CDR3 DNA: TGTGCCAGCAGCCTTTTGAGTGGTGGCTACACCTTC.

The CDR3 here is CASSDLGAGSSPLHF. CDR3 DNA: TGTGCCAGCAGTGATCTTGGGGCAGGCTCTTCACCCCTCCACTTT. The genes are TRBV6-4 and TRBJ1-6; weak D call: TRBD1 (5 bases). V gave up 3 bases and J gave up 9 bases, with 15 bases separating them. Germline assignment: CDR1 MRHNA and CDR2 SNTAGT. This CDR3 has 15 amino acids.

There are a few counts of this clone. This chain's CDR3 is CAWGRTGAGHEQYF. CDR3 nucleotide sequence: TGTGCCTGGGGACGGACAGGGGCTGGCCACGAGCAGTACTTC. J is TRBJ2-7 and V is TRBV30; TRBD1 matches at 9 bases. This CDR3 has 14 amino acids. V trimming: 5 bases; J trimming: 5 bases; junction bases outside the gene matches: 10. Germline CDR1 is GTSNPN and CDR2 is SVGIG (reference sequence).

CDR3 coding DNA: TGTGCCACCAGCAGAGGCGGGACAGGTGCGAATGAGCAGTTCTTC. It specifies CATSRGGTGANEQFF. The rearrangement joins TRBV15 to TRBJ2-1; 8 bases are shared with TRBD1. Trimming took 1 base from V and 7 from J; bases not matched to a gene: 6. Germline V gene lookup returns CDR1 LNHNV and CDR2 YYDKDF (reference sequence). This CDR3 has 15 residues.

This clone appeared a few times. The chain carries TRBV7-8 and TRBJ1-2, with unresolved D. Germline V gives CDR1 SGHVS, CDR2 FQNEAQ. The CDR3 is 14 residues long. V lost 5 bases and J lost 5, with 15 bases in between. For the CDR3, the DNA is TGTGCCAGCAGCACGACCCCGAGGCAGTATGGCTACACCTTC. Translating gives CASSTTPRQYGYTF.

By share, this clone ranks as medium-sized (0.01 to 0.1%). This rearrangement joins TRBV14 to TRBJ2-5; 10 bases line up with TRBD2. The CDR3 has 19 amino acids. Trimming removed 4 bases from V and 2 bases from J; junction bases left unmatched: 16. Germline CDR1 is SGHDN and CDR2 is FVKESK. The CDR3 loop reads CASSRIPGLAHQAQETQYF. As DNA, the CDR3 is TGTGCCAGCAGCCGCATCCCGGGACTAGCGCACCAAGCACAAGAGACCCAGTACTTC.

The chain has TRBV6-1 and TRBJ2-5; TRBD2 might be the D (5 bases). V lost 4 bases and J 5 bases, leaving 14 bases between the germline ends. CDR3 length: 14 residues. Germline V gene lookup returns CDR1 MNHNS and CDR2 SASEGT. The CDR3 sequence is CASSAYTRTETQYF. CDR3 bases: TGTGCCAGCAGTGCCTACACTAGAACGGAGACCCAGTACTTC.

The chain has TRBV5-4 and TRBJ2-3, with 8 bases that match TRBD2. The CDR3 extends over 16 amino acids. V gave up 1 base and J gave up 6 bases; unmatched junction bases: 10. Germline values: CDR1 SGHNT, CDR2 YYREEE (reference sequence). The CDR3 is CASSLYGRALLDTQYF. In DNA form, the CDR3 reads TGTGCCAGCAGCTTGTACGGGAGGGCCTTATTGGATACGCAGTATTTT. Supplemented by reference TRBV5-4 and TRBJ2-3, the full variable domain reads ETGVTQSPTHLIKTRGQQVTLRCSSQSGHNTVSWYQQALGQGPQFIFQYYREEENGRGNFPPRFSGLQFPNYSSELNVNALELDDSALYLCASSLYGRALLDTQYFGPGTRLTVL.

The chain's CDR3 is CASSPGTYNEQFF. The CDR3 bases are TGTGCCAGTAGTCCAGGGACCTACAATGAGCAGTTCTTC. The genes are TRBV19 and TRBJ2-1; possibly TRBD1 for D (5 bases). Germline V CDR1 and CDR2: LNHDA, SQIVND (reference sequence). The CDR3 sequence is 13 residues long. Trimming cost V 5 bases and J 2 bases, with 7 bases left between them.

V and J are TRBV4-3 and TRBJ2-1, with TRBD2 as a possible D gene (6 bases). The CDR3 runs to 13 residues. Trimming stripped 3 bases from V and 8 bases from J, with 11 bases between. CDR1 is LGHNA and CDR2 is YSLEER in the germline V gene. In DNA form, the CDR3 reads TGCGCCAGCAGCCAGGGCGGGATCTATGAGCAGTTCTTC. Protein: CASSQGGIYEQFF.

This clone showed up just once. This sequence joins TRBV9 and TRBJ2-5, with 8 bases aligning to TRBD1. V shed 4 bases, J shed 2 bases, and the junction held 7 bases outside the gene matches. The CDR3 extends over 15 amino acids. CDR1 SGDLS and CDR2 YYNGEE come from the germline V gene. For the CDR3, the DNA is TGTGCCAGCAGCCAAGGACAGGGACATCAAGAGACCCAGTACTTC. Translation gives CASSQGQGHQETQYF.

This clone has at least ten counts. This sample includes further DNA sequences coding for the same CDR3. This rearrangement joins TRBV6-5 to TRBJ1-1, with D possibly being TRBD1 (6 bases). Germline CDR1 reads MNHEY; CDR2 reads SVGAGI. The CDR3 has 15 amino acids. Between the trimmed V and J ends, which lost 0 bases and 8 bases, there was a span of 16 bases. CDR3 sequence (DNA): TGTGCCAGCAGTTACTCCGGACGGGGAGGGACAGAAGCTTTCTTT. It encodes CASSYSGRGGTEAFF.

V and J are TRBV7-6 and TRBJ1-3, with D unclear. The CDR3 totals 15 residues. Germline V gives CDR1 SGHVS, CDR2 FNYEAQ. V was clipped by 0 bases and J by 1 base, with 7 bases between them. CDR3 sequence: CASSLALGSGNTIYF. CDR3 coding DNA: TGTGCCAGCAGCTTAGCGCTTGGGTCTGGAAACACCATATATTTT.

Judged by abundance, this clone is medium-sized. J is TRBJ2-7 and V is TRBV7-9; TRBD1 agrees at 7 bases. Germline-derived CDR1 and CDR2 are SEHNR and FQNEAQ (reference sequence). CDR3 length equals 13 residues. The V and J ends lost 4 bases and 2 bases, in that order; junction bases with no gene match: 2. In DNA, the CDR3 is TGTGCCAGCAGCTGGGACAGCACCTACGAGCAGTACTTC. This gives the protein CASSWDSTYEQYF.

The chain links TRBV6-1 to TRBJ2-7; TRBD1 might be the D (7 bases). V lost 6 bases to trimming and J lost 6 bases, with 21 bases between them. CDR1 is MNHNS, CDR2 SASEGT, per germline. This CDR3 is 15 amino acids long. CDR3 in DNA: TGTGCCAGCAGAGCTACAGGGGCCCGGGAGTCCGAGCAGTACTTC. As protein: CASRATGARESEQYF.

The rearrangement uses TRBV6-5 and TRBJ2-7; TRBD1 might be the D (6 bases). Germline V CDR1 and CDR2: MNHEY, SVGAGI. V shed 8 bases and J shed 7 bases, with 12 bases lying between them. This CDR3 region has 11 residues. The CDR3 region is CASLGAGEQYF. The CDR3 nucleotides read TGTGCCAGCTTGGGGGCAGGGGAGCAGTACTTC.

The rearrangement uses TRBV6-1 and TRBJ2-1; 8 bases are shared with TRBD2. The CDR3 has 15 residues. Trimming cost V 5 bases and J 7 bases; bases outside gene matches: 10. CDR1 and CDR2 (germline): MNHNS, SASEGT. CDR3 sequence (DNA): TGTGCCAGCAGTCCCGAAGCGGGAGCCAAGAATGAGCAGTTCTTC. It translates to CASSPEAGAKNEQFF.

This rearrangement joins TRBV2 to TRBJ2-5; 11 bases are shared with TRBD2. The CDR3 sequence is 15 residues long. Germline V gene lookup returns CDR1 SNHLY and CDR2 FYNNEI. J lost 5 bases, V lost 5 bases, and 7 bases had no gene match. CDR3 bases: TGTGCCAGCAGTATCCTAGCGGGGGGCGGGGAGACCCAGTACTTC. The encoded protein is CASSILAGGGETQYF. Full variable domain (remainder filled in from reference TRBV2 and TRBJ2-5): EPEVTQTPSHQVTQMGQEVILRCVPISNHLYFYWYRQILGQKVEFLVSFYNNEISEKSEIFDDQFSVERPDGSNFTLKIRSTKLEDSAMYFCASSILAGGGETQYFGPGTRLLVL.

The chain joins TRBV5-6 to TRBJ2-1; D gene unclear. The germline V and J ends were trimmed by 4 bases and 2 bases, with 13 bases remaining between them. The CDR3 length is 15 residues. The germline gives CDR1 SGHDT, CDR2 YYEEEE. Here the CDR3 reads CASSLKGWAYNEQFF. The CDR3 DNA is TGTGCCAGCAGCCTTAAAGGCTGGGCCTACAATGAGCAGTTCTTC.

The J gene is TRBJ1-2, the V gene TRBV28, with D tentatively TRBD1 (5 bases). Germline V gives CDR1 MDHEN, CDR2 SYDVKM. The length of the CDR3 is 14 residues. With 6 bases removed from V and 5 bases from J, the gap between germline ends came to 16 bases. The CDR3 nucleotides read TGTGCCAGCAGCCGGGACGGCACCGAATATGGCTACACCTTC. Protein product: CASSRDGTEYGYTF.

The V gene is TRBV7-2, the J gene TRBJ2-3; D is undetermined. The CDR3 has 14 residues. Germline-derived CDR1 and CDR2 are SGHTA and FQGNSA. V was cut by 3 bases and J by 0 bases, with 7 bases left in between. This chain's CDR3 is CASSLLTSTDTQYF. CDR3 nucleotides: TGTGCCAGCAGCTTGCTTACTAGCACAGATACGCAGTATTTT.

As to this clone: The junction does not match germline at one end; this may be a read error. The CDR3 DNA sequence: TGTGCTAGCAGCCTGGGACTAGCGGGAGCCACAGATACGCAGTATTTT. It encodes CASSLGLAGATDTQYF. This chain links TRBV7-7 with TRBJ2-3, with TRBD2 matching 14 bases. The CDR3 totals 16 residues. Germline CDR1 and CDR2: SSHAT and FNYEAQ (reference sequence).

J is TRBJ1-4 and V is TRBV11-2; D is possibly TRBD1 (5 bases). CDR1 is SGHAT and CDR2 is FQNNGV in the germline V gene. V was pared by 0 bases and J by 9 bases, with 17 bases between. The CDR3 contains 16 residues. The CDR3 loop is CASSLDLREAGQKLFF. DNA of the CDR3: TGTGCCAGCAGCTTAGATCTAAGGGAAGCGGGACAAAAACTGTTTTTT.

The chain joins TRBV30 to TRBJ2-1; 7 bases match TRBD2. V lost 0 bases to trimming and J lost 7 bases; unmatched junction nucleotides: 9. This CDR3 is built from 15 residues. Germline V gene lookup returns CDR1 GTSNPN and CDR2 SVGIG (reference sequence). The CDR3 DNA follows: TGTGCCTGGAGTGTAGAAGCGGGATTTTCGAATGAGCAGTTCTTC. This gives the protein CAWSVEAGFSNEQFF.

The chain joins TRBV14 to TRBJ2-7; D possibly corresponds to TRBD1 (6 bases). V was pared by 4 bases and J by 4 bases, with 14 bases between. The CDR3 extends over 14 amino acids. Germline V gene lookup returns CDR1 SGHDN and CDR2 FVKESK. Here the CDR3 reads CASSPLAQGYEQYF. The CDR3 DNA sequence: TGTGCCAGCAGCCCGTTGGCACAGGGTTACGAGCAGTACTTC.

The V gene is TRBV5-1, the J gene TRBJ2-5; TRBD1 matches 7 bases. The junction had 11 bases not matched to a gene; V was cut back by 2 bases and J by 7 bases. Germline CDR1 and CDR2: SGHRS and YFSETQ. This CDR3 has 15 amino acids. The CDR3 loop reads CASSFETGWFSTQYF. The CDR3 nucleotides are TGCGCCAGCAGCTTTGAGACAGGGTGGTTTTCGACCCAGTACTTC. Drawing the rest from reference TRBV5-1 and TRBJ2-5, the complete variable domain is KAGVTQTPRYLIKTRGQQVTLSCSPISGHRSVSWYQQTPGQGLQFLFEYFSETQRNKGNFPGRFSGRQFSNSRSEMNVSTLELGDSALYLCASSFETGWFSTQYFGPGTRLLVL.